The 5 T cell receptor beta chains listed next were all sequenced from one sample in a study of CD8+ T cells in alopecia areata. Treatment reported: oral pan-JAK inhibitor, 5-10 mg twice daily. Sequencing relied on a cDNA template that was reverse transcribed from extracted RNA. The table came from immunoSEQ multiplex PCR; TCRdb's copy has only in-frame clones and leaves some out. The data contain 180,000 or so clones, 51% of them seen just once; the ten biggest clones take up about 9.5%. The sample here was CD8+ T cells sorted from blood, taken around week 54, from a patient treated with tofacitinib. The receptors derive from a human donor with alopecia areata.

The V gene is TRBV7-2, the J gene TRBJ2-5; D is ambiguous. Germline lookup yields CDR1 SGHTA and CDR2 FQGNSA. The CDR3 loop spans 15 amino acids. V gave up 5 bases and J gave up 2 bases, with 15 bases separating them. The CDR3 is CASSPARAVQETQYF. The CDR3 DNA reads TGTGCCAGCAGCCCGGCCCGGGCAGTTCAAGAGACCCAGTACTTC.

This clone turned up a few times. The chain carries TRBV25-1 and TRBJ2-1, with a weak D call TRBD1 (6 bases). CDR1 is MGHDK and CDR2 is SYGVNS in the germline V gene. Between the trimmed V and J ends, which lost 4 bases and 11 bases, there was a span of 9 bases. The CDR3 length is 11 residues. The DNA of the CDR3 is TGTGCCAGCAGTGGAACAGGGAAGCAGTTCTTC. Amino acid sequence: CASSGTGKQFF.

The CDR3 loop is CASSWVGQANTEAFF. CDR3 nucleotides: TGTGCCAGCAGTTGGGTAGGACAGGCGAACACTGAAGCTTTCTTT. The rearrangement links TRBV27 to TRBJ1-1; 7 bases agree with TRBD1. Germline values: CDR1 MNHEY, CDR2 SMNVEV (reference sequence). The V and J ends lost 4 bases and 1 base, in that order; junction bases with no gene match: 6. The CDR3 has 15 residues.

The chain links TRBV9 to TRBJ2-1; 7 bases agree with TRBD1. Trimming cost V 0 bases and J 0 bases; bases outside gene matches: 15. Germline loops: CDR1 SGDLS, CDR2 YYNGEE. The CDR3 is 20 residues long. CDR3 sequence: CASSVESGGNYYTSYNEQFF. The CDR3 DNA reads TGTGCCAGCAGCGTAGAATCAGGGGGAAACTATTACACCTCCTACAATGAGCAGTTCTTC. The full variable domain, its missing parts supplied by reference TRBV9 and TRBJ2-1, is DSGVTQTPKHLITATGQRVTLRCSPRSGDLSVYWYQQSLDQGLQFLIQYYNGEERAKGNILERFSAQQFPDLHSELNLSSLELGDSALYFCASSVESGGNYYTSYNEQFFGPGTRLTVL.

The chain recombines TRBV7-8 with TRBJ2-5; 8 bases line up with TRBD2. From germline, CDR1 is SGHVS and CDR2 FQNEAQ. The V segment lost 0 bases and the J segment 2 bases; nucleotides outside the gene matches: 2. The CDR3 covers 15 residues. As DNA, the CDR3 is TGTGCCAGCAGCTTAGCTAGCGGGGTACAAGAGACCCAGTACTTC. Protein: CASSLASGVQETQYF.